This TCR beta chain derives from a study of control samples from healthy donors and cancer patients. Assay: immunoSEQ multiplex PCR; the TCRdb copy retains only in-frame clones and omits some. The profile shows 170,000 or so clones, about 91% of them singletons. The CDR3 consists of 13 residues. CDR1 MNHEY and CDR2 SVGAGI come from the germline V gene. The V and J ends lost 6 bases and 4 bases, in that order; junction bases with no gene match: 5. This chain uses TRBV6-5 with TRBJ2-7, with 8 nucleotides matching TRBD2. The clonotype originates from a woman aged 35 to 49 in good health. The sequenced sample consisted of blood. The CDR3 sequence is CASRRGGLYEQYF. CDR3 sequence (DNA): TGTGCCAGCAGACGGGGGGGCTTGTACGAGCAGTACTTC.